The 9 T cell receptor beta chains below come from one sample, sequenced in a study of blood T cell repertoires in COVID-19. TCRdb's table, derived via immunoSEQ multiplex PCR, lists solely in-frame clones and lacks some. The table shows roughly 150,000 clones, with 87% occurring only once. Sequenced: PBMCs or T cells enriched from blood (not recorded which). These receptors all come from a woman in her thirties or forties who had been exposed to COVID-19.

This chain joins TRBV5-1 and TRBJ2-7; the D gene is possibly TRBD2 (5 bases). Germline CDR1 is SGHRS and CDR2 is YFSETQ. The CDR3 totals 18 residues. Trimming left V 4 bases short and J 6 bases short, with 29 bases between. The CDR3 sequence is CASSQVRTDSYLFFEQYF. Written as DNA, the CDR3 is TGCGCCAGCAGCCAGGTCCGGACTGACTCCTACCTGTTCTTCGAGCAGTACTTC.

This rearrangement joins TRBV2 to TRBJ1-2; TRBD1 is a possible D gene (6 bases). This CDR3 comprises 12 residues. Per germline, CDR1 SNHLY and CDR2 FYNNEI. Trimming removed 8 bases at V and 4 bases at J, with 11 bases between. The CDR3 nucleotides are TGTGCCAGCGATCAGGACAGCTATGGCTACACCTTC. Amino acid sequence: CASDQDSYGYTF.

The rearrangement uses TRBV18 and TRBJ1-5, with D hard to call. The CDR3 loop spans 13 amino acids. Germline V lookup: CDR1 KGHSH, CDR2 LQKENI. V was trimmed by 4 bases and J by 2 bases, leaving 6 bases between them. Written as DNA, the CDR3 is TGTGCCAGCTCACGCAGCGGCAATCAGCCCCAGCATTTT. Its protein is CASSRSGNQPQHF.

The chain links TRBV7-9 to TRBJ1-1; D might be TRBD1 (5 bases). Between the trimmed V and J ends, which lost 0 bases and 1 base, there was a span of 9 bases. This CDR3 spans 15 amino acids. CDR1 and CDR2 (germline): SEHNR, FQNEAQ (reference sequence). This chain's CDR3 is CASSLARVGNTEAFF. The DNA of the CDR3 is TGTGCCAGCAGCTTAGCCAGGGTGGGGAACACTGAAGCTTTCTTT.

This chain uses TRBV6-5 with TRBJ2-4; TRBD1 might be the D (7 bases). Trimming stripped 6 bases from V and 7 bases from J, with 16 bases between. Germline V gene data show CDR1 as MNHEY and CDR2 as SVGAGI. This CDR3 comprises 14 residues. The CDR3 here is CASRLRGAWNIQYF. The CDR3 nucleotides are TGTGCCAGCAGACTCAGGGGGGCATGGAACATTCAGTACTTC.

In its sample, this clone was seen once. The V call is TRBV10-2, the J call TRBJ1-3; D is perhaps TRBD1 (5 bases). This CDR3 region has 13 residues. Trimming took off 6 bases at V and 0 bases at J, with 6 bases between the two ends. Per germline, CDR1 WSHSY and CDR2 SAAADI. The CDR3 DNA reads TGCGCCAGCAGGGGGCTCTCTGGAAACACCATATATTTT. It encodes CASRGLSGNTIYF.

The J gene is TRBJ1-2, the V gene TRBV14, with 9 bases that match TRBD1. J lost 8 bases, V lost 5 bases, and 12 bases had no gene match. Germline values: CDR1 SGHDN, CDR2 FVKESK. This CDR3 has 15 residues. CDR3 sequence: CASSDPEQGAGGYTF. The DNA of the CDR3 is TGTGCCAGCAGCGACCCAGAACAGGGGGCCGGGGGCTACACCTTC.

This clone was seen a handful of times. J is TRBJ2-2 and V is TRBV6-5, with 14 bases lining up with TRBD2. J lost 8 bases, V lost 6 bases, and 2 bases had no gene match. Germline V gene data show CDR1 as MNHEY and CDR2 as SVGAGI. The CDR3 sequence is 14 residues long. CDR3 region: CASRGLAGVGELFF. The CDR3 coding sequence is TGTGCCAGCAGGGGACTAGCGGGAGTTGGGGAGCTGTTTTTT.

V and J are TRBV19 and TRBJ1-4, with 11 nucleotides matching TRBD1. V lost 3 bases and J lost 4; bases outside the gene matches: 13. CDR1 is LNHDA and CDR2 is SQIVND in the germline V gene (reference sequence). CDR3 length: 19 residues. The chain's CDR3 is CASSIGQGAPRRGNEKLFF. CDR3 coding DNA: TGTGCCAGTAGTATCGGACAGGGGGCTCCGAGGCGGGGTAATGAAAAACTGTTTTTT.